This TCR beta chain was retrieved from a study of naive and memory T cell subsets. Study results and limitations: Possibly reflecting memory cells re-expressing CD45RA, a few larger clonotypes occurred in naive repertoires, especially CD8. Expression changes during T cell differentiation may affect RNA-based TCR counts. Over 95% of naive TCR sequences appeared only once after error correction, unlike memory subsets. There was no ground truth to check naive and memory subset results.

Comments on this clonotype: Its target is unknown.

Two oligonucleotides, mixed equimolar, formed the beta constant-region primer covering TRBC1 and TRBC2. The ligated cDNA underwent four PCR rounds using SP2 and nested alpha and beta constant-region primers. One entry per CDR3 protein, called by TCRdb with MiXCR from the UMI-ligation and nested PCR reads. The table records under 150,000 distinct CDR3 sequences, more than 15% of them present only once. Overnight CMV lysate stimulation of fresh PBMCs defined donor CMV status by CD4+ IFNgamma. Germline assignment: CDR1 LNHNV and CDR2 YYDKDF (reference sequence). The V segment lost 8 bases and the J segment 8 bases; nucleotides outside the gene matches: 16. CDR3 size: 16 residues.

Sequenced sample: naive CD8+ T cells from blood. This clonotype was sampled from a human donor in good health. The chain employs TRBV15 and TRBJ2-1, with TRBD2 matching over 9 bases. CDR3 coding DNA: TGTGCCACCGCAAGCGGCATTAGCGGGGGCTTGGATGAGCAGTTCTTC. Translation gives CATASGISGGLDEQFF.